This T cell receptor beta chain was sequenced in a study of response to subunit inactivated influenza vaccine. The CDR3 consists of 15 residues. Germline CDR1 SGHRS, CDR2 YFSETQ. Deletions cut 0 bases from V and 8 bases from J, with 15 bases between. TCRdb re-called the RT-PCR reads with MiXCR, one entry per CDR3 protein. The repertoire holds some 540,000 distinct CDR3 sequences, with 20% to 25% as singletons. The same sample was also used in a study of T cells expressing NK-cell markers. That report notes: Making the TCR beta cDNA relied on 5'RACE template switching with UMIs.

Sample: CD4+ T cells sorted from PBMCs, taken about 13 days after vaccination. The source of this sequence is a man aged 45-65 years who received an inactivated influenza vaccine. The V call is TRBV5-1, the J call TRBJ2-1; D unclear. The CDR3 bases are TGCGCCAGCAGCTTGGCTAGGATGGGATATGATGAGCAGTTCTTC. Amino acids: CASSLARMGYDEQFF. Looking up the rest from reference TRBV5-1 and TRBJ2-1 gives the full variable domain: KAGVTQTPRYLIKTRGQQVTLSCSPISGHRSVSWYQQTPGQGLQFLFEYFSETQRNKGNFPGRFSGRQFSNSRSEMNVSTLELGDSALYLCASSLARMGYDEQFFGPGTRLTVL.